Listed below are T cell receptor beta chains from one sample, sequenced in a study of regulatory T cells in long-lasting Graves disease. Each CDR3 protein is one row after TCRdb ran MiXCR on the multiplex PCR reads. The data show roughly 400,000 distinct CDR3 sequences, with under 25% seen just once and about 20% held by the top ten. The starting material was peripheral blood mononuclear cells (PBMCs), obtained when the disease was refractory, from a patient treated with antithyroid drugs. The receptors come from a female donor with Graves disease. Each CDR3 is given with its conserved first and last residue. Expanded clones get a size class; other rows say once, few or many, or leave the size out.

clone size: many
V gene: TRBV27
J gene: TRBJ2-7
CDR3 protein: CASSLLAGSYEQYF

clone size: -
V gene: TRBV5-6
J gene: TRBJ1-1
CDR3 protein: CASSLRVRAAFF

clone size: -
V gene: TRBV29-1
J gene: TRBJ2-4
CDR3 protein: CSVQDRGVGIQYF

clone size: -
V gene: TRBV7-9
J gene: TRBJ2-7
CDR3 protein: CASSPDRLDEQYF

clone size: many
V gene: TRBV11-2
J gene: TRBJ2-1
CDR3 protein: CASSSWRGNEQFF

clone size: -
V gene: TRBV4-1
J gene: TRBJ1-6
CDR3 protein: CASSQIPGQGMRPLHF

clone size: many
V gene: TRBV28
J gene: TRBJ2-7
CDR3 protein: CATTESYEQYF

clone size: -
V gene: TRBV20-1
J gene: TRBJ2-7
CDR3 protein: CSAREAGLLLYEQYF

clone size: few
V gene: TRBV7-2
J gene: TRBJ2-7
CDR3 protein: CASSLAPEHYEQYF

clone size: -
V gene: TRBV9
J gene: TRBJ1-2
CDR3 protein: CASSPWRETAGDYGYTF

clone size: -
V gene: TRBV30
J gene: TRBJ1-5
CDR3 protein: CAWSAGARSDQPQHF

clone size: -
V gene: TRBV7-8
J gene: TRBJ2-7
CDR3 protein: CASSYPTIFTGVRTYEQYF

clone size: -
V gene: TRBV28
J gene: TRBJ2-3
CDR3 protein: CASSSQLAGEWKDTQYF

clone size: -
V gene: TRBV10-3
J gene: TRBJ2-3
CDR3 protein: CAISEKREVDTQYF

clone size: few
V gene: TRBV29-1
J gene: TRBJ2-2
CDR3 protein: CSVRTSVDTGELFF

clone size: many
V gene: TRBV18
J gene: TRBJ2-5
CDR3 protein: CASSPGPGLALQETQYF

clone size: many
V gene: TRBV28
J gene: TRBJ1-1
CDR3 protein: CASSLGQLNRGTEAFF

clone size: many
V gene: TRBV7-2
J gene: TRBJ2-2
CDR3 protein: CASSLGGGTPSGELFF

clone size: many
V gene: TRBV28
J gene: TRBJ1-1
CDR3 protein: CASSRRDLNTEAFF

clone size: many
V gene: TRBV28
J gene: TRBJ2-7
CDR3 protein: CASSKFQGASGYEQYF

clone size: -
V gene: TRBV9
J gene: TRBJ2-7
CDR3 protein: CASSVDGNYEQYF

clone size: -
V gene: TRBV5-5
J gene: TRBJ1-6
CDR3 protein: CASSLERSSYNSPLHF

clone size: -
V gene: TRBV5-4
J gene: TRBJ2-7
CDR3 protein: CAAGTSGRVEQQYF

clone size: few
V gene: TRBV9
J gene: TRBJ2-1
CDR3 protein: CASSVASASYNEQFF

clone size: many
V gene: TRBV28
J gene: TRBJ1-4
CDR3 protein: CASSSDGVREKLFF

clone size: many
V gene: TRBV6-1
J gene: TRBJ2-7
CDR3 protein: CASLGGMREQYF

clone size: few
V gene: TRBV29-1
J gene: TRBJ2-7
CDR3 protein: CSGRDRDSYEQYF

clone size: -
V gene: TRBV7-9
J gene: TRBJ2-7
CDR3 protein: CASSLLAGEDYEQYF

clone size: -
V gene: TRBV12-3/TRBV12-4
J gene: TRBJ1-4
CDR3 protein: CASKARANEKLFF

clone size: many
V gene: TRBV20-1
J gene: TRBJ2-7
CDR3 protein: CSAKSMRPTVYEQYF

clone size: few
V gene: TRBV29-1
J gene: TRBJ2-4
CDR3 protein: CSGSGETKNIQYF

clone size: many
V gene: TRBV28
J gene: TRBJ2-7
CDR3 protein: CASSKGGPYEQYF

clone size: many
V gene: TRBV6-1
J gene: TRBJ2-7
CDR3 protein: CASSALRTLPHEQYF

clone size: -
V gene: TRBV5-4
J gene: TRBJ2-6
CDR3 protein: CASTPSRASGANVLTF

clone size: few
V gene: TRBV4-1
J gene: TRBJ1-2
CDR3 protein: CASSQDRGGDGYTF

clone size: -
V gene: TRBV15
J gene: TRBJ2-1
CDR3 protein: CATSGGRSSYNEQFF

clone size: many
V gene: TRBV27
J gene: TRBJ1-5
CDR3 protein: CASSPKYGESNQPQHF

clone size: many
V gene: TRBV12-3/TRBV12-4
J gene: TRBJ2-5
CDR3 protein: CASSLGAGETQYF

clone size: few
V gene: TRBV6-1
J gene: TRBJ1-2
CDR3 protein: CATTGTLNYGYTF

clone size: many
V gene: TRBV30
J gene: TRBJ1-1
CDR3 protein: CAWSVPGQGTEAFF

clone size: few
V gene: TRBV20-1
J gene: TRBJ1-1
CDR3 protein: CSAIEGAGWNTEAFF

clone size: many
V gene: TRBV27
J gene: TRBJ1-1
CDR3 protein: CASSLGSGGIGAEAFF

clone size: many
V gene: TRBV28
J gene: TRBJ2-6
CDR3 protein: CASSFQGARANVLTF

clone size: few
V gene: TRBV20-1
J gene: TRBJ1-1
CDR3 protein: CSARERDTEAFF

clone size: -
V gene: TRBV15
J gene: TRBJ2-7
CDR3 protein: CATSSRRTHEQYF

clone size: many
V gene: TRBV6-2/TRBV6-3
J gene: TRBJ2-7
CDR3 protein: CASSYHRTAVDYEQYF